This T cell receptor (beta chain) derives from a study of Ad26.COV2.S vaccination and SARS-CoV-2 variants. Study context: Each vaccinee took Ad26.COV2.S intramuscularly, once or twice 56 days apart.

As for treatment: some 19 received Ad26.COV2.S at low or high dose, single or two shots; several received placebo; per-sample allocation not given. Sampling was done on day 63 after the first vaccine or placebo injection. This adult donor, from Boston, was 18-55 years old. With regard to this clone: Its antigen is not known.

The study, taken as a whole, reports: With respect to non-spike TCR breadth, vaccine and placebo recipients were similar. Substantial breadth in spike-specific CD8+ and CD4+ T cell responses was reportedly seen after vaccination.

Measured with immunoSEQ multiplex PCR; TCRdb has only the in-frame clones, and not every one. Here the sample spans 440,000 or so clones, around 90% being singletons. Looked up from germline, CDR1 is SGDLS and CDR2 is YYNGEE. The trim removed 6 bases at V and 9 bases at J, leaving 19 bases unmatched. The CDR3 extends over 17 amino acids. The sample was peripheral blood, taken in a trial of Ad26.COV2.S vaccine versus placebo. The chain employs TRBV9 and TRBJ2-1; TRBD2 matches at 9 bases. The clonotype comes from a person aged 18-60 years who received the Ad26.COV2.S COVID-19 vaccine or a placebo. The CDR3 loop reads CASTPSSGVAGGPEQFF. The CDR3 DNA sequence: TGTGCCAGCACCCCATCGTCCGGTGTGGCGGGAGGGCCTGAGCAGTTCTTC.